This T cell receptor (beta chain) was recorded in a study of CD8 T cells in ankylosing spondylitis. One entry per CDR3 protein, called by TCRdb with MiXCR from the 5' RACE reads. In the table there are a few hundred thousand distinct CDR3 sequences, around 21% of which are singletons. The CDR3 totals 16 residues. Per the germline V gene, CDR1 is LGHDT and CDR2 is YNNKEL (reference sequence). Germline trimming cut 4 bases from V and 7 bases from J; bases unmatched to any gene: 12. The V gene is TRBV3-1, the J gene TRBJ2-1, with TRBD2 identical over 8 bases. The receptor was derived from a female donor with ankylosing spondylitis or in good health (not recorded which). Material: blood, either unsorted or a sorted T cell fraction (not recorded which). The CDR3 sequence is CASSLQTSGWGNEQFF. The DNA of the CDR3 is TGTGCCAGCAGCCTACAAACTAGCGGTTGGGGGAATGAGCAGTTCTTC.